This T cell receptor (beta chain) was retrieved from a study of esophageal squamous cell carcinoma under preoperative chemotherapy. TCRdb reanalysed the PCR reads using MiXCR and keeps one entry per CDR3 protein. The sample lists around 14,000 distinct CDR3 sequences; 60% were seen once. Time point of the sample: before preoperative PTX-NDP chemotherapy. Worth noting for this clonotype: The junction and the germline gene differ at one end; a read error may be behind it.

Germline values: CDR1 SGHDN, CDR2 FVKESK. The CDR3 spans 15 residues. The sample was taken from a patient given preoperative chemotherapy. The J gene is TRBJ1-1, the V gene TRBV14; D is perhaps TRBD1 (5 bases). The TCR sequence derives from a human donor with esophageal squamous cell carcinoma. The donor label of this sample is uncertain. CDR3 amino acids: CASSLQGKGNPEAFF. In nucleotides, the CDR3 is TGTGCCAGCAGCCTCCAGGGAAAAGGGAACCCTGAAGCTTTCTTT.